Following are 8 T cell receptor beta chains from one sample sequenced in a study of blood T cell repertoires in COVID-19. The table came from immunoSEQ multiplex PCR; TCRdb's copy has only in-frame clones and leaves some out. The table records fewer than 150,000 clones, more than 80% of them present only once. Specimen: peripheral blood. The source is a human donor in a cohort sampled during active COVID-19.

The chain recombines TRBV30 with TRBJ2-2, with 9 bases fitting TRBD1. CDR1 is GTSNPN, CDR2 SVGIG, per germline (reference sequence). V lost 5 bases, J lost 3 bases, and 10 bases stayed unmatched. This CDR3 has 16 amino acids. CDR3 amino acids: CAWAYRGRGDTGELFF. CDR3 bases: TGTGCCTGGGCTTACAGGGGGCGCGGCGACACCGGGGAGCTGTTTTTT. Looking up the rest from reference TRBV30 and TRBJ2-2 gives the full variable domain: SQTIHQWPATLVQPVGSPLSLECTVEGTSNPNLYWYRQAAGRGLQLLFYSVGIGQISSEVPQNLSASRPQDRQFILSSKKLLLSDSGFYLCAWAYRGRGDTGELFFGEGSRLTVL.

V usage is TRBV6-5 and J usage is TRBJ2-5, with TRBD2 matching over 7 bases. With V trimmed by 6 bases and J by 4 bases, 11 bases remained unmatched. CDR3 size: 15 residues. The germline gives CDR1 MNHEY, CDR2 SVGAGI. The CDR3 spells CASSPAGDGVETQYF. The CDR3 nucleotides read TGTGCCAGCAGCCCCGCGGGGGATGGGGTAGAGACCCAGTACTTC.

J is TRBJ2-5 and V is TRBV5-8; TRBD1 agrees at 10 bases. Trimming cost V 4 bases and J 1 base; bases outside gene matches: 4. In germline, CDR1 is SGHTS, CDR2 YDEGEE. The CDR3 extends over 15 amino acids. CDR3 in DNA: TGTGCCAGCAGCCCTGGGGACAGGGGCCAAGAGACCCAGTACTTC. It specifies CASSPGDRGQETQYF.

V and J are TRBV7-2 and TRBJ1-6, with 7 bases matching TRBD1. V shed 1 base and J 3 bases; nucleotides not matched to a gene: 12. The CDR3 is 19 residues long. Per germline, CDR1 SGHTA and CDR2 FQGNSA. CDR3 amino acids: CASSLGGQPITYYNSPLHF. In DNA, the CDR3 is TGTGCCAGCAGCTTAGGGGGACAGCCTATTACCTACTATAATTCACCCCTCCACTTT.

This sequence joins TRBV24-1 and TRBJ2-1; TRBD2 aligns across 14 bases. The length of the CDR3 is 20 residues. Trimming at V came to 3 bases and at J to 0 bases, leaving 9 bases not matched to a gene. CDR1 and CDR2 from the germline V gene are KGHDR and SFDVKD. This CDR3 reads CATSDKETSGGDRSYNEQFF. CDR3 DNA: TGTGCCACCAGTGATAAGGAGACTAGCGGGGGGGACCGCTCCTACAATGAGCAGTTCTTC.

CDR3 protein: CASSNVGVRGRSSGANVLTF. DNA of the CDR3: TGTGCCAGCAGCAATGTTGGGGTGAGGGGGCGAAGCTCTGGGGCCAACGTCCTGACTTTC. The chain is built from TRBV6-6 and TRBJ2-6, with TRBD1 matching 7 bases. There are 20 residues in the CDR3. The V segment lost 6 bases and the J segment 0 bases; nucleotides outside the gene matches: 17. Germline-derived CDR1 and CDR2 are MNHNY and SVGAGI (reference sequence).

The chain has TRBV19 and TRBJ2-7, with TRBD2 identical over 10 bases. The J segment lost 4 bases and the V segment lost 6 bases, leaving 12 bases of the junction unmatched. The germline CDR1 and CDR2 sequences are LNHDA and SQIVND (reference sequence). This CDR3 is 16 amino acids long. The DNA of the CDR3 is TGTGCCAGTAGAGGACCCGTTAGCGGGGGGTTATACGAGCAGTACTTC. It yields the protein CASRGPVSGGLYEQYF.

This clone was picked up a small number of times. The chain employs TRBV9 and TRBJ2-1; a possible D gene is TRBD2 (5 bases). Trimming cost V 4 bases and J 3 bases, with 14 bases left between them. The CDR3 runs to 15 residues. Germline V gene lookup returns CDR1 SGDLS and CDR2 YYNGEE. This chain's CDR3 is CASSRGPTVYNEQFF. Here the CDR3 DNA reads TGTGCCAGCAGCCGCGGGCCGACCGTCTACAATGAGCAGTTCTTC.